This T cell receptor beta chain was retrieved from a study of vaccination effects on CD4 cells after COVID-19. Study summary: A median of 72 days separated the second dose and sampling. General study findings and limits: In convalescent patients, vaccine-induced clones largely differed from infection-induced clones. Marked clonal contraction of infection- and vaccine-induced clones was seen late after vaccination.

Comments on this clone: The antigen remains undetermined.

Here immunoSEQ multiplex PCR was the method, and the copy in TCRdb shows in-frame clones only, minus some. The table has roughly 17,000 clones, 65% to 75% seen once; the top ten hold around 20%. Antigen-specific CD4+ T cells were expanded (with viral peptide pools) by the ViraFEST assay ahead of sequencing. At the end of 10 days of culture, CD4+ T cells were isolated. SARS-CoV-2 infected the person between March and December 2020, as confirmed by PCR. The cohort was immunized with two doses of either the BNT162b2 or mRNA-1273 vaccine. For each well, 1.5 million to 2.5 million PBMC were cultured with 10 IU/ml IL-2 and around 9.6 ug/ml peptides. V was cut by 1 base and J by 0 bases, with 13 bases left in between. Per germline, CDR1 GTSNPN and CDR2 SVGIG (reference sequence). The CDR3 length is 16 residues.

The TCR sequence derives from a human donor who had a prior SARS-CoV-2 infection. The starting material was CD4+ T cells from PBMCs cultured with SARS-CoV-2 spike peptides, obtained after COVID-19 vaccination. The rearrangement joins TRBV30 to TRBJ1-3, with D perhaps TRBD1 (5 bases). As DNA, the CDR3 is TGTGCCTGGAGTGCCGGACACTTCGCCTCTGGAAACACCATATATTTT. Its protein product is CAWSAGHFASGNTIYF. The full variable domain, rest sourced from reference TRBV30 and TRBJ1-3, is SQTIHQWPATLVQPVGSPLSLECTVEGTSNPNLYWYRQAAGRGLQLLFYSVGIGQISSEVPQNLSASRPQDRQFILSSKKLLLSDSGFYLCAWSAGHFASGNTIYFGEGSWLTVV.